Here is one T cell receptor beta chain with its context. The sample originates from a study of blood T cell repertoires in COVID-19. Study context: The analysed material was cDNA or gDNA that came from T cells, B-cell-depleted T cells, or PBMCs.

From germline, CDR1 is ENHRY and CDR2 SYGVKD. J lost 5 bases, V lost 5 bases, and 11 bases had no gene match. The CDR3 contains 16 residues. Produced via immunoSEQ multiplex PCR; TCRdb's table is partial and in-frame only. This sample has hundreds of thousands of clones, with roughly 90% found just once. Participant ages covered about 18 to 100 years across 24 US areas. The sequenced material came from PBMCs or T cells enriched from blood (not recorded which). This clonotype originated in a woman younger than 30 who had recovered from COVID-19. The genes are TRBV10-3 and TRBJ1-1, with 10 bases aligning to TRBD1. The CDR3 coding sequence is TGTGCCATCAGTCTGGGACAGGGGCGCTTGGGGACTGAAGCTTTCTTT. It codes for CAISLGQGRLGTEAFF.